These 13 T cell receptor beta chains originate from one sample sequenced in a study of technical replicates of blood from a handful of donors. The data were produced by immunoSEQ multiplex PCR, yet TCRdb's version contains in-frame clones alone and is incomplete. The data hold more than 75,000 clones, with just under 95% observed a single time. The material sequenced was T cells isolated from PBMCs. Receptor source: a human donor in good health.

For the CDR3, the DNA is TGCGCCAGCAGCTTGGGGGACAGGGGGATCTACGAGCAGTACTTC. Its translation: CASSLGDRGIYEQYF. The V call is TRBV5-1, the J call TRBJ2-7, with 11 bases aligning to TRBD1. The CDR3 spans 15 residues. Germline V gene data show CDR1 as SGHRS and CDR2 as YFSETQ. Unmatched junction bases numbered 2, after V lost 0 bases and J lost 3 bases.

This clone is a singleton in its sample. The chain links TRBV30 to TRBJ2-1, with TRBD2 identical over 7 bases. Germline assignment: CDR1 GTSNPN and CDR2 SVGIG (reference sequence). Trimming removed 4 bases from V and 3 bases from J; junction bases left unmatched: 3. The CDR3 length is 13 residues. The CDR3: CAWMKRGYNEQFF. In DNA form, the CDR3 reads TGTGCCTGGATGAAGCGGGGCTACAATGAGCAGTTCTTC.

This chain connects TRBV7-8 to TRBJ2-1; no definite D call. CDR1 SGHVS and CDR2 FQNEAQ come from the germline V gene. This CDR3 comprises 13 residues. Trimming left V 6 bases short and J 7 bases short, with 13 bases between. The CDR3 sequence: CASSPMRLNEQFF. The CDR3 DNA reads TGTGCCAGCAGTCCTATGAGGTTAAATGAGCAGTTCTTC.

The chain joins TRBV21-1 to TRBJ2-3; the table's D call TRBD1 went unverified against the DNA. TRBV21-1 is listed as a pseudogene. The CDR3 contains 14 residues. The CDR3 region has the DNA TGTGCCAGCAGCAAACCCCCCTGGCCAGATACGCAGTATTTT. Translation gives CASSKPPWPDTQYF.

The genes are TRBV5-1 and TRBJ1-1, with 7 positions matching TRBD1. The CDR3 extends over 14 amino acids. V dropped 8 bases and J dropped 1; count of bases not matched to a gene: 8. Germline V gene sequence: CDR1 SGHRS, CDR2 YFSETQ. For the CDR3, the DNA is TGCGCCAGTAAAAGAGGACAGGAGAACACTGAAGCTTTCTTT. This sequence encodes CASKRGQENTEAFF.

This clone was observed once. The V and J genes are TRBV7-7 and TRBJ2-2; TRBD2 matches 7 bases. CDR1 SSHAT and CDR2 FNYEAQ come from the germline V gene (reference sequence). This CDR3 has 14 amino acids. The CDR3 here is CASSTSPNTGELFF. CDR3 sequence (DNA): TGTGCTAGCTCGACTAGCCCGAACACCGGGGAGCTGTTTTTT.

The chain employs TRBV6-5 and TRBJ2-7; 12 nucleotides match TRBD1. The CDR3 spans 15 residues. The germline V gene encodes CDR1 MNHEY and CDR2 SVGAGI. The ends lost 6 bases at V and 4 bases at J; junction bases unmatched: 7. In DNA form, the CDR3 reads TGTGCCAGCAGGGATGGGACAGGGGGCAGGTACGAGCAGTACTTC. It translates to CASRDGTGGRYEQYF.

Here the CDR3 reads CASSYSSLAAINEQFF. CDR3 sequence (DNA): TGTGCCAGCAGTTACTCGAGTCTAGCGGCTATCAATGAGCAGTTCTTC. The chain joins TRBV6-5 to TRBJ2-1; the match to TRBD2 covers 7 bases. This CDR3 is built from 16 residues. Germline trimming cut 0 bases from V and 6 bases from J; bases unmatched to any gene: 8. CDR1 MNHEY and CDR2 SVGAGI come from the germline V gene.

This CDR3 is CASSIKPNYGYTF. The DNA for the CDR3 is TGTGCCAGTAGTATAAAGCCAAACTATGGCTACACCTTC. The chain couples TRBV19 to TRBJ1-2; no reliable D call. Germline CDR1 reads LNHDA; CDR2 reads SQIVND (reference sequence). Trimming pared 2 bases from V and 2 bases from J, leaving 6 bases between. The CDR3 has 13 amino acids.

V usage is TRBV2 and J usage is TRBJ1-5, with D perhaps matching TRBD1 (6 bases). Germline V gene data show CDR1 as SNHLY and CDR2 as FYNNEI. This CDR3 is built from 17 residues. Trimming stripped 5 bases from V and 2 bases from J, with 19 bases between. Here the CDR3 reads CASSPWEGDGRNQPQHF. In DNA, the CDR3 is TGTGCCAGCAGTCCCTGGGAGGGGGATGGCCGCAATCAGCCCCAGCATTTT.

J is TRBJ1-4 and V is TRBV5-8, with a weak D call TRBD1 (5 bases). The ends were cut back, 4 bases at V and 8 bases at J, with 12 bases in the middle. From germline, CDR1 is SGHTS and CDR2 YDEGEE. The CDR3 loop spans 13 amino acids. The CDR3 reads CASSPYGGEKLFF. As DNA, the CDR3 is TGTGCCAGCAGCCCGTATGGGGGGGAAAAACTGTTTTTT.

The gene calls are TRBV7-9 and TRBJ1-1; D is uncertain. Trimming cost V 5 bases and J 0 bases, with 10 bases left between them. Germline CDR1 SEHNR, CDR2 FQNEAQ (reference sequence). The CDR3 contains 14 residues. In DNA, the CDR3 is TGTGCCAGCAGCGGCGGAACCATGAACACTGAAGCTTTCTTT. Translated: CASSGGTMNTEAFF.

The chain combines TRBV4-1 with TRBJ2-2, with TRBD2 identical over 10 bases. With V trimmed by 4 bases and J by 9 bases, 11 bases remained unmatched. Germline loops: CDR1 MGHRA, CDR2 YSYEKL. The CDR3 has 16 amino acids. CDR3 sequence (DNA): TGCGCCAGCAGCCCCATGGCTAGCGGGGGTCACAGGGAGCTGTTTTTT. The encoded protein is CASSPMASGGHRELFF.